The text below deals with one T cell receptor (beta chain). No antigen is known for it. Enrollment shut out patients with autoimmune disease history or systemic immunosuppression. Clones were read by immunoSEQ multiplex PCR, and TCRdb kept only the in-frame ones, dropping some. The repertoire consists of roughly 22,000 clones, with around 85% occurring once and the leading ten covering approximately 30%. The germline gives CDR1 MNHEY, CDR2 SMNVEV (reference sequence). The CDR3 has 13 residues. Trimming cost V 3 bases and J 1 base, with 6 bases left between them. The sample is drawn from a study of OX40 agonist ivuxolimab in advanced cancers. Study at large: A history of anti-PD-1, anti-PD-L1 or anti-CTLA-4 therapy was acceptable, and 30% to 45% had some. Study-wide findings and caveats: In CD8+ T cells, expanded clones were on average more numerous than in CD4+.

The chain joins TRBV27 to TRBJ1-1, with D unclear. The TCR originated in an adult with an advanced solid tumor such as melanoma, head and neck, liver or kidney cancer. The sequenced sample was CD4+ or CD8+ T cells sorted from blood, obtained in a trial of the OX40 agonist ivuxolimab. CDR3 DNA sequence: TGTGCCAGCAGTTTCCCGGGGAACACTGAAGCTTTCTTT. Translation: CASSFPGNTEAFF.